These T cell receptor beta chains were read from a single sample in a study of early T cells in non-severe SARS-CoV-2 infection. TCRdb re-called the 5' RACE reads through MiXCR, storing one row per CDR3 protein. The repertoire holds roughly 97,000 distinct CDR3 sequences, more than 9.5% seen once, with 4.7% in the top ten. The material was whole blood, obtained at baseline. Receptor source: an adult who was a healthcare worker with PCR-confirmed SARS-CoV-2 infection or an uninfected control (not recorded which). Both conserved end residues are part of each CDR3. D genes are given only for firm matches. Clone size is shown for a subset of rows, as once, few, many or a class of expanded clone.

. . TRBJ2-1 TRBV11-2 TGTGCCAGCAGCTTAGGTCTGGAGGGGGAGCAGTTCTTC CASSLGLEGEQFF
. . TRBJ1-1 TRBV6-5 TGTGCCAGCAGTAGGTTGCAGGGAAGGACTGAAGCTTTCTTT CASSRLQGRTEAFF
. . TRBJ1-2 TRBV18 TGTGCCAGCTCACCACCTAGTGAGGGCTATGGCTACACCTTC CASSPPSEGYGYTF
few TRBD2 TRBJ2-7 TRBV7-2 TGTGCCAGCAGGTTTTCAGGGACTAGCGATCCCTACGAGCAGTACTTC CASRFSGTSDPYEQYF
. . TRBJ2-1 TRBV5-1 TGCGCCAGCAGCTTGGGAGTATGGCAGTTCTTC CASSLGVWQFF
few . TRBJ2-3 TRBV15 TGTGCCACCAGCAGAGACTTCGACGGTGGCACAGATACGCAGTATTTT CATSRDFDGGTDTQYF
many TRBD1 TRBJ2-7 TRBV18 TGTGCCAGCTCACCAAGAGGGACAGCCGCCTACGAGCAGTACTTC CASSPRGTAAYEQYF
. TRBD1 TRBJ2-2 TRBV5-1 TGCGCCAGCAGCCTGGGACAGGGGGCTGCCGGGGAGCTGTTTTTT CASSLGQGAAGELFF
few . TRBJ1-4 TRBV30 TGTGCCTGGAATTCCGATTTTAGGGAAAAACTGTTTTTT CAWNSDFREKLFF
. . TRBJ1-6 TRBV7-2 TGTGCCAGCAGACCACCGATCCCGAGTAGTCCCCTCCACTTT CASRPPIPSSPLHF
many TRBD1 TRBJ1-2 TRBV7-2 TGTGCCAGCAGCGCGCCGGGACAGGGGATGACGGGTGGCTACACCTTC CASSAPGQGMTGGYTF
many . TRBJ2-1 TRBV29-1 TGCAGCGCATACAACTCCTACAATGAGCAGTTCTTC CSAYNSYNEQFF
. . TRBJ1-2 TRBV20-1 TGCAGTGCTAGAGATCAGGCAAGGGATGGCTACACCTTC CSARDQARDGYTF
few TRBD2 TRBJ2-3 TRBV7-2 TGTGCCAGCAGCCGCGTCGCTAGCGGGATGGATACGCAGTATTTT CASSRVASGMDTQYF
many . TRBJ2-3 TRBV24-1 TGTGCCACCAGTGATCCCCCCCCAGATACGCAGTATTTT CATSDPPPDTQYF
. . TRBJ2-7 TRBV9 TGTGCCAGCAGCGTAGATCCGGCCTACGAGCAGTACTTC CASSVDPAYEQYF
. . TRBJ2-3 TRBV29-1 TGCAGCCCATCACCTAGCACAGATACGCAGTATTTT CSPSPSTDTQYF
. . TRBJ1-4 TRBV21-1 TGTGCCAGCCACAACTTTTCGCGTAATGAAAAACTGTTTTTT CASHNFSRNEKLFF
few . TRBJ2-7 TRBV5-1 TGCGCCAGCAGCTTGATAAGCGGTTCAGGGGTGGACGAGCAGTACTTC CASSLISGSGVDEQYF
many TRBD1 TRBJ2-7 TRBV5-1 TGCGCCAGCAGTCCCCCGGCGGGACAGGGACGCGAGCAGTACTTC CASSPPAGQGREQYF
few TRBD2 TRBJ2-1 TRBV14 TGTGCCAGCAGCCAAAATCCAGCGGGGGGACAGCAGTTCTTC CASSQNPAGGQQFF
few . TRBJ1-4 TRBV5-5 TGTGCCAGCAGCTTGGTACAGGCCGATGAAAAACTGTTTTTT CASSLVQADEKLFF
many . TRBJ2-1 TRBV25-1 TGTGCCAGCAGTGCCCCCCCTATAGGAAGCGGAAGAACCTACAATGAGCAGTTCTTC CASSAPPIGSGRTYNEQFF
few . TRBJ1-3 TRBV10-2 TGCGCCAGCAGTGACCCAAACAGGGAGGCGAGATTT CASSDPNREARF
few . TRBJ2-4 TRBV7-9 TGTGCCAGCAGCCTTAGAACCGGGGGCATTCAGTACTTC CASSLRTGGIQYF
. TRBD1 TRBJ2-1 TRBV20-1 TGCAGTGCTAGACCAGGGACAGGGGGTGATGAGCAGTTCTTC CSARPGTGGDEQFF
. . TRBJ2-3 TRBV10-2 TGCGCCAGCAGTGAGTCCCGGTCGGCTAGTACTAATACGCAGTATTTT CASSESRSASTNTQYF
many . TRBJ1-1 TRBV5-1 TGCGCCAGCAGCTTAGATTGGGGGACTGAAGCTTTCTTT CASSLDWGTEAFF
many TRBD1 TRBJ1-1 TRBV5-1 TGCGCCAGCAGCTTACAGGGGTCATTGAACACTGAAGCTTTCTTT CASSLQGSLNTEAFF
many . TRBJ2-1 TRBV10-2 TGCGCCAGCAGTGAGTCCGGAGTCAATGAGCAGTTCTTC CASSESGVNEQFF
many . TRBJ2-1 TRBV7-8 TGTGCCAGCAGCTTTCAAAATGAGCAGTTCTTC CASSFQNEQFF
many . TRBJ2-2 TRBV6-4 TGTGCCAGCAGTACGAGACACACCGGGGAGCTGTTTTTT CASSTRHTGELFF
many . TRBJ2-3 TRBV20-1 TGCAGTGCTCATCAGCGTCTTACAGATACGCAGTATTTT CSAHQRLTDTQYF
many . TRBJ2-6 TRBV7-2 TGTGCCAGCAGCTTAGGCGGGGCCCTCTCAGGGGCCAACGTCCTGACTTTC CASSLGGALSGANVLTF
many TRBD2 TRBJ2-7 TRBV7-2 TGTGCCAGCAGCTTAGGTCGGGCGGGAGGACTATACGAGCAGTACTTC CASSLGRAGGLYEQYF